This TCR beta chain appears in the sequencing data of a study of blood T cell repertoires in COVID-19. Looking at the study overall: Sites in the United States, Italy and Spain provided acute and convalescent COVID-19 samples. PBMCs, B-cell-depleted T cells, or T cells provided the cDNA or gDNA that made up the material.

V was trimmed by 5 bases and J by 3 bases, leaving 17 bases between them. The CDR3 has 16 amino acids. The germline CDR1 and CDR2 sequences are MDHEN and SYDVKM. Produced via immunoSEQ multiplex PCR; TCRdb's table is partial and in-frame only. Among 200,000 to 300,000 clones listed, 75% to 95% were seen once. The rearrangement joins TRBV28 to TRBJ1-5; D is possibly TRBD1 (5 bases). Material: peripheral blood. The source of this sequence is a person aged 18 to 35 with COVID-19, enrolled during active disease. The CDR3 DNA sequence: TGTGCCAGCAGTAGGTCCGGACGGGGGATCAATCAGCCCCAGCATTTT. This codes for CASSRSGRGINQPQHF.